What follows is one T cell receptor (beta chain) and its context. As yet, its antigen is unknown. Time point here: week 11, during vaccination. The content of each vaccine dose was 300 ug of mutant IDH1 20-mer peptide, and topical imiquimod accompanied it. The V gene lost 4 bases and the J gene lost 0 bases, with 9 bases spanning the gap. CDR1 and CDR2 (germline): ENHRY, SYGVKD. The CDR3 extends over 14 amino acids. The source of the sample is a study of a mutant IDH1 vaccine in newly diagnosed glioma. Whole-study results and caveats: Pseudoprogression apparently lacked any relation to changes in top peripheral T cell clonotypes.

Assay used: immunoSEQ multiplex PCR; TCRdb lists only in-frame clones, some missing. The sample contains 35,000 to 40,000 clones, 65% to 85% of which appear only once. The V gene is TRBV10-3, the J gene TRBJ1-1; TRBD1 is a possible D gene (5 bases). Specimen: PBMCs, collected from a glioma patient whose treatment included an IDH1 peptide vaccine. This receptor was taken from a man aged 40-49 years with glioma. The CDR3 sequence: CAISVVGVNTEAFF. The CDR3 DNA is TGTGCCATCAGTGTTGTAGGGGTGAACACTGAAGCTTTCTTT.